This TCR beta chain appears in the sequencing data of a study of blood T cell repertoires in COVID-19. About the research overall: Researchers got acute and convalescent COVID-19 samples from the United States, Italy and Spain. The cDNA or gDNA used as material had been derived from T cells, B-cell-depleted T cells, or PBMCs.

CDR1 and CDR2 from the germline V gene are LGHDT and YNNKEL (reference sequence). With 4 bases removed from V and 4 bases from J, the gap between germline ends came to 14 bases. CDR3 length equals 14 residues. In the original workflow: Reference gene primers were amplified, and this amplification served to estimate nucleated cell counts. The table came from immunoSEQ multiplex PCR; TCRdb's copy has only in-frame clones and leaves some out. V, J and clone size are taken as reported in that table, and D and trimming were inferred from the DNA itself. This sample yields tens of thousands of clones, of which more than 75% are seen a single time; approximately 1.9% belongs to the top ten.

This sequence joins TRBV3-1 (or the pseudogene TRBV3-2) and TRBJ2-7, with D perhaps matching TRBD2 (5 bases). Sequenced material: peripheral blood. The receptor's source is a woman aged 60-75 years with acute or convalescent COVID-19. The CDR3 spells CASSPRLTGYEQYF. The CDR3 nucleotides read TGTGCCAGCAGCCCTCGACTAACGGGGTACGAGCAGTACTTC.